The sample holds one count of the clone carrying this T cell receptor beta chain. No antigen is known for it. There are 16 residues in the CDR3. The germline gives CDR1 LGHNA, CDR2 YNFKEQ. Trimming stripped 1 base from V and 3 bases from J, with 13 bases between. This sample is part of a study of shared clonotypes between healthy human individuals. General study findings and limits: Memory subsets had estimated richness that was generally smaller than that of naive subsets.

Generated by immunoSEQ multiplex PCR, the TCRdb table keeps only in-frame clones and is missing some. The data contain some 2,500,000 clones, 85% to 95% of them singletons. Sequencing was carried out using naive CD4+ T cells from PBMCs. Subset given: CD45RA+ positively selected. The chain is built from TRBV4-2 and TRBJ2-1; perhaps TRBD2 as D (6 bases). The source is a man between 18 and 29 years old in good health. Some clones in this sample may be carry-over from other donors' samples. The CDR3 is CASSQGAAGVYNEQFF. For the CDR3, the DNA is TGTGCCAGCAGCCAAGGGGCAGCGGGTGTCTACAATGAGCAGTTCTTC.